The T cell receptor (beta chain) under discussion was sequenced for a study of cytomegalovirus exposure and HLA in healthy donors. A multiplex PCR was run with 60 Vbeta primers and 13 Jbeta primers. The repertoire was sequenced with immunoSEQ multiplex PCR; TCRdb's copy has only in-frame clones and lacks some. The table includes roughly 140,000 clones, 70% to 85% detected once. In germline, CDR1 is SGHNT, CDR2 YYREEE (reference sequence). This CDR3 has 13 residues. The V end was cut by 5 bases, the J end by 7 bases, with 13 bases between. With respect to this clone: What it binds is not known.

Overall study findings and caveats: Per a later analysis, roughly 17,000 TCR beta sequences showed association with HLA alleles at 0.05 false discovery rate.

This clonotype was sampled from a male donor in good health and CMV-seronegative. The sample consisted of PBMCs. The V gene is TRBV5-4, the J gene TRBJ2-1; D remains ambiguous. The CDR3 coding sequence is TGTGCCAGCAGTGATCACTCCGGGAATGAGCAGTTCTTC. Translating gives CASSDHSGNEQFF.